These 23 T cell receptor beta chains share one sample of origin, sequenced in a study of blood T cell repertoires in COVID-19 (dated by TCRdb to about 2020). The receptor library was made with the immunoSEQ multiplex PCR assay. What TCRdb holds here is the immuneACCESS table cut down to in-frame rearrangements. Part of the clones is not present; checked against another copy, under half of the missing clones reflect an unresolved V gene, and the others are unexplained. The sample table holds about 220,000 clones, of which around 86% were seen once. The top ten clones comprise less than 4.5% of the sample. The sequencing sample was made of PBMCs or T cells enriched from blood (not recorded which). Receptor source: a middle-aged woman with acute COVID-19.

The chain couples TRBV11-2 to TRBJ1-5; tentatively, D is TRBD1 (5 bases). Germline V CDR1 and CDR2: SGHAT, FQNNGV. Trimming shortened V by 5 bases and J by 5 bases, and 19 bases separated the two germline ends. The CDR3 consists of 16 residues. This chain's CDR3 is CASSLTPQGGDQPQHF. The CDR3 DNA follows: TGTGCCAGCAGCCTAACCCCCCAGGGCGGGGATCAGCCCCAGCATTTT.

The J gene is TRBJ1-3, the V gene TRBV12-5; TRBD1 agrees at 8 bases. Germline lookup yields CDR1 LGHNT and CDR2 FRNRAP. The length of the CDR3 is 16 residues. V lost 7 bases, J lost 4 bases, and 12 bases stayed unmatched. Here the CDR3 DNA reads TGTGCTAGTGATAAGGGACAGGCGCTTAGAGGAAACACCATATATTTT. This sequence encodes CASDKGQALRGNTIYF.

The J gene is TRBJ2-1, the V gene TRBV12-3 or TRBV12-4; 7 bases agree with TRBD2. V gave up 3 bases and J gave up 16 bases; unmatched junction bases: 9. The CDR3 covers 12 residues. CDR3 amino acids: CASSFEGLLPFF. In DNA form, the CDR3 reads TGTGCCAGCAGTTTTGAGGGACTACTCCCCTTCTTC.

This clone was recorded once. V is TRBV9 and J is TRBJ2-1, with a tentative D call TRBD2 (7 bases). Germline V gene data show CDR1 as SGDLS and CDR2 as YYNGEE. With 0 bases removed from V and 4 bases from J, the gap between germline ends came to 14 bases. The CDR3 is 16 residues long. CDR3 nucleotides: TGTGCCAGCAGCGTAGGGGGGGGCGATAGGTACAATGAGCAGTTCTTC. It encodes CASSVGGGDRYNEQFF.

The chain has TRBV5-4 and TRBJ2-5, with 10 positions matching TRBD1. Losses at the gene ends were 0 bases for V and 6 bases for J; bases not matched to a gene: 5. The germline V gene encodes CDR1 SGHNT and CDR2 YYREEE (reference sequence). CDR3 length: 15 residues. CDR3 sequence reads: CASSLGLTGGQTQYF. CDR3 DNA: TGTGCCAGCAGCTTGGGCCTGACAGGGGGCCAGACCCAGTACTTC.

Only a few counts were recorded for this clone. The V gene is TRBV28, the J gene TRBJ1-5, with TRBD1 as a possible D gene (6 bases). The germline V gene encodes CDR1 MDHEN and CDR2 SYDVKM. The CDR3 extends over 14 amino acids. Trimming removed 6 bases at V and 5 bases at J, with 14 bases between. The CDR3 sequence is CASRTQGLYQPQHF. CDR3 in DNA: TGTGCCAGCAGGACACAGGGCCTTTATCAGCCCCAGCATTTT.

This clone was picked up a small number of times. The V gene is TRBV7-2, the J gene TRBJ1-6; D may be TRBD1 (5 bases). Per the germline V gene, CDR1 is SGHTA and CDR2 is FQGNSA. The V gene lost 1 base and the J gene lost 5 bases, with 9 bases spanning the gap. CDR3 size: 15 residues. The CDR3 protein is CASSLDRLDNSPLHF. As DNA, the CDR3 is TGTGCCAGCAGCTTAGACAGGCTGGATAATTCACCCCTCCACTTT.

CDR3 loop: CASSPGTRRHAFF. For the CDR3, the DNA is TGTGCCAGCAGCCCCGGGACAAGAAGGCATGCTTTCTTT. This chain joins TRBV28 and TRBJ1-1; D is possibly TRBD1 (6 bases). The CDR3 sequence is 13 residues long. Trimming left V 6 bases short and J 11 bases short, with 19 bases between. CDR1 is MDHEN, CDR2 SYDVKM, per germline.

V is TRBV5-1 and J is TRBJ2-2, with D possibly TRBD2 on 6 matching bases. V shed 2 bases and J shed 1 base, with 12 bases lying between them. This CDR3 is built from 16 residues. Germline lookup yields CDR1 SGHRS and CDR2 YFSETQ. DNA for the CDR3: TGCGCCAGCAGCTTTTCCGCGGGATGGAACACCGGGGAGCTGTTTTTT. Translating gives CASSFSAGWNTGELFF.

This clone was picked up a small number of times. V is TRBV4-3 and J is TRBJ1-2; TRBD1 is a possible D gene (6 bases). The germline gives CDR1 LGHNA, CDR2 YSLEER. The V and J ends lost 0 bases and 2 bases respectively, with 16 bases between them. This CDR3 has 17 amino acids. The DNA for the CDR3 is TGCGCCAGCAGCCAAGACCCGCCACAGGGTACCAACTATGGCTACACCTTC. Encoded protein: CASSQDPPQGTNYGYTF.

A note on this clone: One end of the junction is discordant with germline, which a read error may explain. The chain has TRBV14 and TRBJ1-1; D may be TRBD1 (6 bases). This CDR3 is 16 amino acids long. Germline loops: CDR1 SGHDN, CDR2 FVKESK. The CDR3, as DNA: TGTGCCAGCAGCGAAGATTGGGGGCCCCAGATGAATGAAGCTTTCTTT. Protein: CASSEDWGPQMNEAFF.

The chain uses TRBV5-8 and TRBJ1-2, with TRBD1 matching over 12 bases. The V gene's germline CDR1 is SGHTS and CDR2 YDEGEE. J lost 8 bases, V lost 4 bases, and 6 bases had no gene match. This CDR3 has 14 residues. CDR3 protein: CASSAGQGAKGYTF. CDR3 DNA sequence: TGTGCCAGCAGCGCGGGACAGGGGGCGAAGGGCTACACCTTC.

CDR3 sequence reads: CASSPLGTSGYNEQFF. The CDR3 nucleotides are TGTGCCAGCTCACCTCTCGGGACTTCCGGCTACAATGAGCAGTTCTTC. The chain is built from TRBV18 and TRBJ2-1, with TRBD2 as a possible D gene (6 bases). CDR1 and CDR2 from the germline V gene are KGHSH and LQKENI. CDR3 length equals 16 residues. Trimming shortened V by 3 bases and J by 3 bases, and 15 bases separated the two germline ends.

The chain recombines TRBV18 with TRBJ2-5, with a weak D call TRBD2 (7 bases). This CDR3 comprises 15 residues. V was shortened by 3 bases and J by 5 bases, with 16 bases between the two germline ends. CDR1 KGHSH and CDR2 LQKENI come from the germline V gene. CDR3 region: CASSPTQGGKETQYF. The CDR3 nucleotides are TGTGCCAGCTCACCTACACAGGGAGGGAAGGAGACCCAGTACTTC.

This chain links TRBV30 with TRBJ1-3, with 7 bases matching TRBD1. V was pared by 3 bases and J by 4 bases, with 18 bases of the junction left unmatched. The CDR3 extends over 18 amino acids. Germline CDR1 GTSNPN, CDR2 SVGIG (reference sequence). The CDR3 coding sequence is TGTGCCTGGAGGACCATCCAGGGACAGCGGGCGATAGGAAACACCATATATTTT. As protein: CAWRTIQGQRAIGNTIYF.

The table lists this clone with a few counts. The chain carries TRBV3-1 (or the pseudogene TRBV3-2) and TRBJ1-3, with 9 bases identical to TRBD1. The CDR3 extends over 17 amino acids. Germline CDR1 and CDR2: LGHDT and YNNKEL (reference sequence). The junction had 7 bases not matched to a gene; V was cut back by 2 bases and J by 2 bases. The CDR3 reads CASSQNLGTGTGNTIYF. CDR3 nucleotide sequence: TGTGCCAGCAGCCAAAACTTGGGGACAGGGACTGGAAACACCATATATTTT.

The J gene is TRBJ1-1, the V gene TRBV5-1, with TRBD1 identical over 8 bases. CDR3 length equals 14 residues. Germline V lookup: CDR1 SGHRS, CDR2 YFSETQ. Trimming took 4 bases from V and 5 from J; bases not matched to a gene: 7. The CDR3 coding sequence is TGCGCCAGCAGCCCGAAACAGGGGGTAACTGAAGCTTTCTTT. Its translation is CASSPKQGVTEAFF.

This CDR3 is CASTPRTGKNSPLHF. CDR3 DNA sequence: TGTGCCAGCACCCCCAGGACGGGAAAAAATTCACCCCTCCACTTT. The rearrangement links TRBV2 to TRBJ1-6; D is uncertain. The ends were cut back, 7 bases at V and 7 bases at J, with 17 bases in the middle. CDR1 is SNHLY, CDR2 FYNNEI, per germline. This CDR3 contains 15 residues. Based on the CDR3 plus reference TRBV2 and TRBJ1-6, the full variable domain is EPEVTQTPSHQVTQMGQEVILRCVPISNHLYFYWYRQILGQKVEFLVSFYNNEISEKSEIFDDQFSVERPDGSNFTLKIRSTKLEDSAMYFCASTPRTGKNSPLHFGNGTRLTVT.

The chain combines TRBV2 with TRBJ2-7; possibly TRBD2 for D (5 bases). The V and J ends lost 5 bases and 1 base respectively, with 9 bases between them. The CDR3 is made up of 13 amino acids. Germline CDR1 is SNHLY and CDR2 is FYNNEI. The CDR3 DNA sequence: TGTGCCAGCAGTCGGAGGTTTTCCTACGAGCAGTACTTC. This encodes CASSRRFSYEQYF. The variable domain in full, with the rest retrieved from reference TRBV2 and TRBJ2-7, is EPEVTQTPSHQVTQMGQEVILRCVPISNHLYFYWYRQILGQKVEFLVSFYNNEISEKSEIFDDQFSVERPDGSNFTLKIRSTKLEDSAMYFCASSRRFSYEQYFGPGTRLTVT.

The chain is built from TRBV5-4 and TRBJ1-5, with TRBD1 identical over 7 bases. The CDR3 extends over 15 amino acids. V shed 2 bases and J 3 bases; nucleotides not matched to a gene: 5. Germline V gene data show CDR1 as SGHNT and CDR2 as YYREEE (reference sequence). CDR3 region: CASSFPGTDNQPQHF. The CDR3 nucleotides are TGTGCCAGCAGCTTCCCCGGGACAGACAATCAGCCCCAGCATTTT.

The chain has TRBV5-1 and TRBJ2-1; D unresolved. Trimming took off 5 bases at V and 5 bases at J, with 17 bases between the two ends. The CDR3 loop spans 15 amino acids. The germline V gene encodes CDR1 SGHRS and CDR2 YFSETQ. CDR3 in DNA: TGCGCCAGCAGTGAAGTCCTAAGACGGGACAATGAGCAGTTCTTC. It yields the protein CASSEVLRRDNEQFF.

The rearrangement uses TRBV21-1 and TRBJ2-7; the table assigns TRBD2, which was not confirmed against the DNA. TRBV21-1 is a recognized pseudogene. The CDR3 spans 16 residues. The CDR3 sequence: CASSKVSSGGAYEQYF. The CDR3 DNA reads as TGTGCCAGCAGCAAAGTCAGCAGCGGGGGGGCCTACGAGCAGTACTTC.

The chain recombines TRBV19 with TRBJ2-7; D not resolved. V was clipped by 1 base and J by 2 bases, with 12 bases between them. There are 15 residues in the CDR3. In germline, CDR1 is LNHDA, CDR2 SQIVND (reference sequence). CDR3 nucleotides: TGTGCCAGTAGTATAGTTCCAGGTTTTACCTACGAGCAGTACTTC. Translation gives CASSIVPGFTYEQYF.